A selection of T cell receptor beta chains follows, all from one sample in a study of shared clonotypes between healthy human individuals. Here immunoSEQ multiplex PCR was the method, and the copy in TCRdb shows in-frame clones only, minus some. This table holds roughly 1,800,000 clones, 85% to 95% found once. The sequencing input was naive CD8+ T cells sorted from blood. Receptor source: a man younger than 35 in good health. Both conserved end residues are part of each CDR3. The D gene is left open where the match is weak. Rows may omit the clone size; those that give it use once, few, many or a size class.

DNA: TGTGCCAGCAGTTACTCCGAGGGGGCCTACAATGAGCAGTTCTTC
CDR3: CASSYSEGAYNEQFF
J: TRBJ2-1
D: .
size: .
V: TRBV6-5

DNA: TGTGCCAGCAGCTATGGACCGCTCTCTGGAAACACCATATATTTT
CDR3: CASSYGPLSGNTIYF
J: TRBJ1-3
D: .
size: .
V: TRBV7-2

DNA: TGTGCCAGCCCTCGGACAGATGCCTCTAATGAAAAACTGTTTTTT
CDR3: CASPRTDASNEKLFF
J: TRBJ1-4
D: .
size: .
V: TRBV27

DNA: TGTGCCAGCAGCTTAGCAACGTTCCACGAGCAGTACTTC
CDR3: CASSLATFHEQYF
J: TRBJ2-7
D: .
size: .
V: TRBV7-8

DNA: TGTGCCAGTAGTCCCCGGACAGGGCCGAATACTGAAGCTTTCTTT
CDR3: CASSPRTGPNTEAFF
J: TRBJ1-1
D: TRBD1
size: .
V: TRBV19

DNA: TGTGCCAGCAGCTTAGAGGGGGGGCTAGCGATGAGCACAGATACGCAGTATTTT
CDR3: CASSLEGGLAMSTDTQYF
J: TRBJ2-3
D: .
size: .
V: TRBV7-9

DNA: TGTGCCAGCAGCTTGGAGACTAGCGGGTACAATGAGCAGTTCTTC
CDR3: CASSLETSGYNEQFF
J: TRBJ2-1
D: TRBD2
size: .
V: TRBV5-6

DNA: TGTGCCAGCAGCACCCCGTTGGGGACCCTATACGAGCAGTACTTC
CDR3: CASSTPLGTLYEQYF
J: TRBJ2-7
D: .
size: .
V: TRBV7-8

DNA: TGTGCCAGCAGTGACTCGAACGTACCGCAGTATTTT
CDR3: CASSDSNVPQYF
J: TRBJ2-3
D: .
size: .
V: TRBV6-4

DNA: TGTGCCAGCAGCATAACAGGGGGCGATTCTGGCTACACCTTC
CDR3: CASSITGGDSGYTF
J: TRBJ1-2
D: TRBD1
size: .
V: TRBV6-5

DNA: TGCAGTGCTAGAGGGCAGGGCTACACCTTC
CDR3: CSARGQGYTF
J: TRBJ1-2
D: .
size: .
V: TRBV20-1

DNA: TGTGCCAGCAGCTTAGGGGCCGGGACACCTTACGAGCAGTACTTC
CDR3: CASSLGAGTPYEQYF
J: TRBJ2-7
D: .
size: .
V: TRBV13

DNA: TGTGCCAGCAGTGAATCCGGCCCCTACAATGAGCAGTTCTTC
CDR3: CASSESGPYNEQFF
J: TRBJ2-1
D: .
size: .
V: TRBV6-1

DNA: TGTGCCAGCAGCTTAGGCCCCGGGACTCTGGGAGGCTACACCTTC
CDR3: CASSLGPGTLGGYTF
J: TRBJ1-2
D: .
size: .
V: TRBV11-2

DNA: TGCGCCAGCAGCCCGACGGAAAGGGCGTACACTGAAGCTTTCTTT
CDR3: CASSPTERAYTEAFF
J: TRBJ1-1
D: .
size: .
V: TRBV4-1

DNA: TGTGCCGTCCGAACAGGGCCTGGAAACACCATATATTTT
CDR3: CAVRTGPGNTIYF
J: TRBJ1-3
D: .
size: .
V: TRBV6-5

DNA: TGTGCCAGGACCCACCGGGACAGGGGTTTTCAGCCCCAGCATTTT
CDR3: CARTHRDRGFQPQHF
J: TRBJ1-5
D: TRBD1
size: .
V: TRBV6-4

DNA: TGTGCCAGCTTCTCGACAGGCGCCGCCTATGGCTACACCTTC
CDR3: CASFSTGAAYGYTF
J: TRBJ1-2
D: .
size: .
V: TRBV6-5

DNA: TGTGCCAGCAGCCACGGGGGCACTGAAGCTTTCTTT
CDR3: CASSHGGTEAFF
J: TRBJ1-1
D: .
size: .
V: TRBV6-5

DNA: TGTGCCAGTAGTATTTCGGGAGATACGCAGTATTTT
CDR3: CASSISGDTQYF
J: TRBJ2-3
D: .
size: .
V: TRBV19

DNA: TGTGCCAGTGGGGACAGGGCGAACCCCTCTGGGGCCAACGTCCTGACTTTC
CDR3: CASGDRANPSGANVLTF
J: TRBJ2-6
D: TRBD1
size: .
V: TRBV27

DNA: TGTGCCAGCAGCTTGAGACTAGCGGGAGGCCGCGAGCAGTACTTC
CDR3: CASSLRLAGGREQYF
J: TRBJ2-7
D: TRBD2
size: .
V: TRBV5-8

DNA: TGTGCTAGTGGTTTCCCTGAATGGGACAGTACCAATGAGCAGTTCTTC
CDR3: CASGFPEWDSTNEQFF
J: TRBJ2-1
D: TRBD1
size: .
V: TRBV12-5

DNA: TGTGCCAGCAGTGAAGCGCAGGCTGGGACGGAGGAGTATCAGCCCCAGCATTTT
CDR3: CASSEAQAGTEEYQPQHF
J: TRBJ1-5
D: .
size: .
V: TRBV6-1

DNA: TGCGCCAGCAGCCTAGCCCCAGGTTTGCGGGAGATCTATGAGCAGTTCTTC
CDR3: CASSLAPGLREIYEQFF
J: TRBJ2-1
D: TRBD2
size: .
V: TRBV4-1

DNA: TGTGCCAGCAGCCTACCCGGGACAGGCGACAATGAGCAGTTCTTC
CDR3: CASSLPGTGDNEQFF
J: TRBJ2-1
D: TRBD1
size: .
V: TRBV11-2

DNA: TGTGCCAGCAGCTTCACAGGGGCACCCGGGGAGCTGTTTTTT
CDR3: CASSFTGAPGELFF
J: TRBJ2-2
D: TRBD1
size: .
V: TRBV5-4

DNA: TGTGCCAGCAGCGTAGAAGGGACTAGCGGGTCAAATGAGCAGTTCTTC
CDR3: CASSVEGTSGSNEQFF
J: TRBJ2-1
D: TRBD2
size: .
V: TRBV9

DNA: TGTGCCAGCAGCGACGGGACAGGGTCATCACCCCTCCACTTT
CDR3: CASSDGTGSSPLHF
J: TRBJ1-6
D: TRBD1
size: .
V: TRBV9

DNA: TGTGCCAGCAGTGAATATGAGTGGGTCGAGAACACTGAAGCTTTCTTT
CDR3: CASSEYEWVENTEAFF
J: TRBJ1-1
D: .
size: .
V: TRBV6-1

DNA: TGCGCCAGCAGCCAGACTAGCGGGGTGGACGAGCAGTACTTC
CDR3: CASSQTSGVDEQYF
J: TRBJ2-7
D: TRBD2
size: .
V: TRBV4-1

DNA: TGTGCCAGCAGTACACTAGCGGGTCTGACAGATACGCAGTATTTT
CDR3: CASSTLAGLTDTQYF
J: TRBJ2-3
D: TRBD2
size: .
V: TRBV28

DNA: TGTGCCAGCAGCTTGCTTGAGCCCCGAGAGACCCAGTACTTC
CDR3: CASSLLEPRETQYF
J: TRBJ2-5
D: .
size: .
V: TRBV5-4

DNA: TGTGCCAGCAGTTACACGACAGGGAAGAGGCGAAACATTCAGTACTTC
CDR3: CASSYTTGKRRNIQYF
J: TRBJ2-4
D: TRBD1
size: .
V: TRBV6-5

DNA: TGTGCCAGCAGTTCCGGACAGGGGGCCTACGAGCAGTACTTC
CDR3: CASSSGQGAYEQYF
J: TRBJ2-7
D: TRBD1
size: .
V: TRBV6-6

DNA: TGTGCCAGCAGCTATTCTACCGGGACAGGGGAGGATGGCTACACCTTC
CDR3: CASSYSTGTGEDGYTF
J: TRBJ1-2
D: TRBD1
size: .
V: TRBV7-9

DNA: TGTGCCAGCAGGGCAGGGGACCAAGAGACCCAGTACTTC
CDR3: CASRAGDQETQYF
J: TRBJ2-5
D: .
size: .
V: TRBV2

DNA: TGTGCCAGCAGTTTCGGAGGTAGCGTCTACGAGCAGTACTTC
CDR3: CASSFGGSVYEQYF
J: TRBJ2-7
D: .
size: .
V: TRBV27

DNA: TGTGCCAGCAGTTTAGCCGCCCTCAGGTGGGAGCAGTACTTC
CDR3: CASSLAALRWEQYF
J: TRBJ2-7
D: .
size: .
V: TRBV28

DNA: TGTGCCAGCAGTAAGACATTTGGCACTGAAGCTTTCTTT
CDR3: CASSKTFGTEAFF
J: TRBJ1-1
D: .
size: .
V: TRBV6-1

DNA: TGCGCCAGCAGTGAGTATGAGACAGGGGTTCACAATGAGCAGTTCTTC
CDR3: CASSEYETGVHNEQFF
J: TRBJ2-1
D: TRBD1
size: .
V: TRBV10-1

DNA: TGTGCCAGCAGCGACCGGGACAGGAGACAAGAGACCCAGTACTTC
CDR3: CASSDRDRRQETQYF
J: TRBJ2-5
D: TRBD1
size: .
V: TRBV7-9

DNA: TGTGCCAGCAGGGAAAGGGGGAGCTCCTACAATGAGCAGTTCTTC
CDR3: CASRERGSSYNEQFF
J: TRBJ2-1
D: .
size: once
V: TRBV6-5

DNA: TGTGCCAGCAGCTCAGAGTTCGGGGGCGCACAGCCCCAGCATTTT
CDR3: CASSSEFGGAQPQHF
J: TRBJ1-5
D: .
size: once
V: TRBV11-2

DNA: TGTGCCAGCAGTTCTCATACTAGCGGTTACAATGAGCAGTTCTTC
CDR3: CASSSHTSGYNEQFF
J: TRBJ2-1
D: TRBD2
size: .
V: TRBV13

DNA: TGTGCCAGCAGAGAATCGGGGGGATTGATTAGGAATGAGCAGTTCTTC
CDR3: CASRESGGLIRNEQFF
J: TRBJ2-1
D: TRBD2
size: .
V: TRBV11-2

DNA: TGTGCCAGCAGTATAGGACAGGGCCACGAGCAGTACTTC
CDR3: CASSIGQGHEQYF
J: TRBJ2-7
D: TRBD1
size: .
V: TRBV6-4

DNA: TGTGCCAGCAGTGAATACGCCAGAGGTGAGGGTAATCAGCCCCAGCATTTT
CDR3: CASSEYARGEGNQPQHF
J: TRBJ1-5
D: .
size: .
V: TRBV6-1

DNA: TGTGCCAGCAGCTTAGTGGGGTATAGCAATCAGCCCCAGCATTTT
CDR3: CASSLVGYSNQPQHF
J: TRBJ1-5
D: .
size: .
V: TRBV7-9

DNA: TGTGCCAGCAGTGATGTAAGGAGGTCGAACACCGGGGAGCTGTTTTTT
CDR3: CASSDVRRSNTGELFF
J: TRBJ2-2
D: .
size: once
V: TRBV2

DNA: TGTGCCATCATTAGTCCGGGACAGGGTAAGGACGAGCAGTACTTC
CDR3: CAIISPGQGKDEQYF
J: TRBJ2-7
D: TRBD1
size: .
V: TRBV7-9

DNA: TGTGCCAGCAGCCAAGATATTTTCGACAGGACAGCACCTAACTATGGCTACACCTTC
CDR3: CASSQDIFDRTAPNYGYTF
J: TRBJ1-2
D: .
size: .
V: TRBV14

DNA: TGTGCCAGCAGTTTAGGAGACAAGCGTAATTCACCCCTCCACTTT
CDR3: CASSLGDKRNSPLHF
J: TRBJ1-6
D: .
size: .
V: TRBV27

DNA: TGTGCCAGCAGACAGGGGGAGGGTAATGAAAAACTGTTTTTT
CDR3: CASRQGEGNEKLFF
J: TRBJ1-4
D: TRBD1
size: .
V: TRBV11-3

DNA: TGTGCCAGCAGGGGCGGCTACGAGCAGTACTTC
CDR3: CASRGGYEQYF
J: TRBJ2-7
D: .
size: .
V: TRBV27

DNA: TGTGCCAGCAGCTTAGAGGCGGCGGGCACTGAAGCTTTCTTT
CDR3: CASSLEAAGTEAFF
J: TRBJ1-1
D: .
size: once
V: TRBV11-2

DNA: TGTGCCAGCAGCTTAGGACAGGCTGAAGCTTTCTTT
CDR3: CASSLGQAEAFF
J: TRBJ1-1
D: .
size: .
V: TRBV7-2

DNA: TGTGCCAGCAGCCCTCCGGACTATCGCGAGCAGTACTTC
CDR3: CASSPPDYREQYF
J: TRBJ2-7
D: .
size: .
V: TRBV5-4

DNA: TGTGCCAGTATTAGGGGAACTGAAGCTTTCTTT
CDR3: CASIRGTEAFF
J: TRBJ1-1
D: .
size: .
V: TRBV19

DNA: TGTGCCAGCGGGACTAGCGGGAGTAACGAGCAGTACTTC
CDR3: CASGTSGSNEQYF
J: TRBJ2-7
D: TRBD2
size: .
V: TRBV5-6